This TCR beta chain was captured by sequencing in a study of shared clonotypes between healthy human individuals (dated by TCRdb to about 2020). Notes on the research overall: Three men and a couple of women, aged 18 to 49 years, made up the cohort. For each donor, three plates each were used for CD4 naive and CD4 memory, two plates were used for CD8 naive, and one plate was used for CD8 memory. To estimate repertoire size and how much clonotype sharing occurs between individuals, the study deeply sequenced the blood TCR repertoires of roughly 5 healthy adults. Different laboratories and diverse techniques were used to prepare libraries and sequence TCR repertoires, to increase sequencing depth and limit assay-specific biases. Each donor's leukapheresis produced roughly between about 0.8 and 8.9 billion PBMCs. Summary of the overall study and its limitations: Higher generation probabilities were observed for clonotypes shared by all four sorted-subset donors than for non-shared clonotypes. Pairwise subsampling indicated that sequencing depth was expected to affect the degree of clonotype sharing among donors. Rarefaction of sorted-subset datasets indicated incomplete sequencing despite the large sequencing depth. Estimated clonotype richness was generally larger for naive than for memory subsets. Sampling was limited to blood, and TCR repertoires in tissue likely differ from TCR repertoires in blood. Because the study included a small number of donors, the genetic and exposure-history diversity represented was limited. Sharing across a few donors was observed for approximately 4.6% of naive CD4, under 4% of naive CD8, around 2.5% of memory CD4, and around 0.42% of memory CD8 clonotypes.

Based on the germline V gene, the CDR1 and CDR2 sequences are SGHAT and FQNNGV. V and J are truncated by 8 bases and 7 bases respectively, leaving an intervening sequence of 12 bases. From cysteine to phenylalanine, the CDR3 is 12 amino acids long. The entry retains the CDR3 DNA only, 36 bases that are in frame from base 1. A note on this clone: Its antigen is currently not known. Base-call qualities are not available, and no considerably larger clone is one nucleotide away.

CD8 naive samples consisted of CD45RO-negative cells that were positively selected for CCR7, yielding a CD45RA+CCR7+ population without TemRA cells. Healthy HIV-negative adults with no recently reported acute infections or vaccinations were included as donors. Only Caucasian adults living in Nashville, Tennessee, USA were represented among the donors. After blood collection by leukapheresis, PBMCs were isolated using Ficoll-Histopaque density gradient centrifugation and then cryopreserved in the vapor phase of liquid nitrogen. Purity and quantity of every magnetically sorted T cell population were checked by analytical flow cytometry. Each sorted fraction had its genomic DNA isolated and then quantified by UV absorbance on a Nanodrop 2000c. TCR CDR3 regions were amplified from genomic DNA by multiplex PCR using the deep immunoSEQ assay. Extracted genomic DNA from each cell subset was distributed evenly across all wells of several immunoSEQ 96-well plates, and each plate was treated as a replicate. For sorted subsets, each replicate PCR was loaded with 200 ng genomic DNA, equivalent to 25,000 to 35,000 T cell genomes. Purified libraries were measured with a Qubit 3.0 fluorometer, size-checked on a Bioanalyzer 2100, and measured again with the KAPA Library Quantification kit. A separate single-read 150-cycle Illumina NextSeq 550 flow cell was used to sequence each immunoSEQ 96-well plate. Regarding the original processing steps: Because only junctional sequences without quality scores were contained in the immunoSEQ output, filtering matching that applied to full-length reads could not be performed. Sequences were annotated with PyIR, a Python wrapper for IgBLAST v1.9, using IMGT germline references to assign V/J genes and CDR3. Reads were removed for weak V/J assignments (E-value above 1e-6), missing CDR3, stop codons, out-of-frame junctions, or ambiguous translated residues. V3J clonotypes were defined as sequences sharing an identical inferred V gene, J gene, and CDR3 amino acid sequence. To compute the percentage overlap between repertoires, the number of shared unique clonotypes was divided by the size of the smaller repertoire. RTK rarefaction, the Chao1 estimator, and Recon v2.1 estimates of unobserved clonotypes were used to assess repertoire richness. Generation probabilities for all TCRbeta clonotypes obtained by the gDNA method from a few donors were computed using OLGA. TCRdb took this table from immuneACCESS and kept in-frame rearrangements with V and J called. Such tables lack part of the clones; where checked against another copy, unresolved V genes explain under half of the gap, and the rest is unexplained. V and J calls and clone size come straight from that table; D and trimming were deduced from the DNA. In all, the sample holds some 600,000 clones, and roughly 96% of those were seen once. Roughly 0.1% of the sample is in the top ten clones.

The sequence is built from TRBV11-2 and TRBJ2-1, with the D gene call left open. The origin of this receptor is a woman aged 30 to 39 in good health. The specimen was naive CD8+ T cells sorted from blood. The cell subset or site label here, explained by the study, means: CD45RA+CCR7+. The CDR3 sequence is CASGRLLNEQFF. The DNA reads TGTGCCAGCGGACGCTTGTTGAATGAGCAGTTCTTC.